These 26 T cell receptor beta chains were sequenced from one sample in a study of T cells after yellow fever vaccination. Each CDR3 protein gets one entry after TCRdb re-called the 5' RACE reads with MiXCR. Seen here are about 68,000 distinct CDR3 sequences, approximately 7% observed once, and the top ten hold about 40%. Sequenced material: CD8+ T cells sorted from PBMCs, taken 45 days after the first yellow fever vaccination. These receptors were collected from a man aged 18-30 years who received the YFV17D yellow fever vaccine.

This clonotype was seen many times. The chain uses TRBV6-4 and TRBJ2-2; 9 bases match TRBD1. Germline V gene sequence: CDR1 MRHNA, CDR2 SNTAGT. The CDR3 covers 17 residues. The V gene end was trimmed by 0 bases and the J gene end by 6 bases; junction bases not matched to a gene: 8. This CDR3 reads CASSDSTEQGAAGELFF. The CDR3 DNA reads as TGTGCCAGCAGTGACTCGACCGAACAGGGGGCGGCCGGGGAGCTGTTTTTT.

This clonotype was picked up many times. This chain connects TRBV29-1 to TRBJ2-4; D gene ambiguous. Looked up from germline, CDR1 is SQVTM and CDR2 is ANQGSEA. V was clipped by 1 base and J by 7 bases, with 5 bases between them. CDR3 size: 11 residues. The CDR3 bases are TGCAGCGTTGAAGTAGGGAACATTCAGTACTTC. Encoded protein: CSVEVGNIQYF.

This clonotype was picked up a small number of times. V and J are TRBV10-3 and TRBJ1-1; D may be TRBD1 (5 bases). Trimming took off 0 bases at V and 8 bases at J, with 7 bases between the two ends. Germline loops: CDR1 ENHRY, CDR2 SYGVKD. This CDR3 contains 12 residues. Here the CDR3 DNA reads TGTGCCATCAGTGAGTCGGGGGAAGAAGCTTTCTTT. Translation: CAISESGEEAFF.

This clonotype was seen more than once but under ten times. The CDR3 sequence is CASSYGTGWDQETQYF. The CDR3, as DNA: TGTGCCAGCAGTTACGGGACAGGGTGGGACCAAGAGACCCAGTACTTC. The V call is TRBV6-5, the J call TRBJ2-5, with TRBD1 identical over 9 bases. V was pared by 2 bases and J by 0 bases, with 4 bases of the junction left unmatched. The CDR3 is 16 amino acids. Germline V gives CDR1 MNHEY, CDR2 SVGAGI.

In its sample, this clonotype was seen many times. As DNA, the CDR3 is TGTGCCAGCAGCTCGACAGGGTCCAATCAGCCCCAGCATTTT. The encoded protein is CASSSTGSNQPQHF. The chain joins TRBV7-9 to TRBJ1-5, with 7 bases fitting TRBD1. This CDR3 comprises 14 residues. V shed 4 bases and J 3 bases; nucleotides not matched to a gene: 3. Germline values: CDR1 SEHNR, CDR2 FQNEAQ (reference sequence).

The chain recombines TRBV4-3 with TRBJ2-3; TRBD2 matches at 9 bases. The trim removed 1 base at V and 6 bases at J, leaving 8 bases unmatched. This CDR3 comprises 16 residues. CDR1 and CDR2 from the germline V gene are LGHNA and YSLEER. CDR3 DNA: TGCGCCAGCAGCCAAGGACCAGCGGGGGGACTTGATACGCAGTATTTT. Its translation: CASSQGPAGGLDTQYF.

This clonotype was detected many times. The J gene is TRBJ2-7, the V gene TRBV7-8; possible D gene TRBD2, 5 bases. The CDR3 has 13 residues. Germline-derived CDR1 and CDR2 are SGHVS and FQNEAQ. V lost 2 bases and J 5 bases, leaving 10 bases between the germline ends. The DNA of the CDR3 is TGTGCCAGCAGCTTATCGGAGGTACACGAGCAGTACTTC. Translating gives CASSLSEVHEQYF.

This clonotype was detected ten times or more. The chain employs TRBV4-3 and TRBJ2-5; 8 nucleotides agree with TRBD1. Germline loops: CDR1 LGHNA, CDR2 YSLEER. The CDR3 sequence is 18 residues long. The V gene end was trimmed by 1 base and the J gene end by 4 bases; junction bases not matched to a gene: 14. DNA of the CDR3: TGCGCCAGCAGCCAAGGCCCAGCCCGGACAGGGAGCGGAGAGACCCAGTACTTC. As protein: CASSQGPARTGSGETQYF.

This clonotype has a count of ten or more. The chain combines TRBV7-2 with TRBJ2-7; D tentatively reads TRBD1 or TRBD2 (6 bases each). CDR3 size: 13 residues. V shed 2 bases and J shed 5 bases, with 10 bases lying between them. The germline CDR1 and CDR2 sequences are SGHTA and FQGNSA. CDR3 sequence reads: CASSLMGGNEQYV. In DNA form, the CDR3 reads TGTGCCAGCAGCTTAATGGGGGGCAACGAGCAGTACGTC.

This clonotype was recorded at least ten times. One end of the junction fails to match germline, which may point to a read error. CDR3 amino acids: CSVEDPLTGVTGGLFF. Here the CDR3 DNA reads TGCAGCGTTGAAGACCCGCTGACAGGCGTCACGGGGGGGCTGTTTTTT. The J gene is TRBJ2-2, the V gene TRBV29-1, with D tentatively TRBD2 (7 bases). CDR3 size: 16 residues. From germline, CDR1 is SQVTM and CDR2 ANQGSEA.

The CDR3 sequence: CASSLFSGARTDTQYF. DNA of the CDR3: TGCGCCAGCAGCTTGTTCTCGGGGGCGCGCACAGATACGCAGTATTTT. The chain joins TRBV5-1 to TRBJ2-3; D might be TRBD1 or TRBD2, each matching 6 bases. V lost 1 base and J lost 1, with 13 bases in between. Germline CDR1 is SGHRS and CDR2 is YFSETQ. CDR3 length equals 16 residues.

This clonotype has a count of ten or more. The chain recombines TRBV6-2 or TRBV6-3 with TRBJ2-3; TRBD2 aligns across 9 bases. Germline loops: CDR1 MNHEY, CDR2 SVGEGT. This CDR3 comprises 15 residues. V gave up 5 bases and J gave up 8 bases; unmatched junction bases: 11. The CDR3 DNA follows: TGTGCCAGCAGTAATCCGGGACTAGCAATTATTACGCAGTATTTT. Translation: CASSNPGLAIITQYF.

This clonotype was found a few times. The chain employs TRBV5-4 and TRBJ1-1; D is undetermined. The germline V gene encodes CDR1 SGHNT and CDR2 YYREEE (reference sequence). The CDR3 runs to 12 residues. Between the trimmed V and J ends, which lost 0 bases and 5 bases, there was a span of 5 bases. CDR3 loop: CASSLEETEAFF. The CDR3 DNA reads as TGTGCCAGCAGCTTGGAGGAGACTGAAGCTTTCTTT.

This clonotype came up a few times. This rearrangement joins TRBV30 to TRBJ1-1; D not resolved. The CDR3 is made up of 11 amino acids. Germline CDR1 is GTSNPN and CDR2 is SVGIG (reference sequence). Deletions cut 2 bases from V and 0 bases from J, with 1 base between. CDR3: CAWSLNTEAFF. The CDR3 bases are TGTGCCTGGAGTTTGAACACTGAAGCTTTCTTT. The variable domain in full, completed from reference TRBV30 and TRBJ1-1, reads SQTIHQWPATLVQPVGSPLSLECTVEGTSNPNLYWYRQAAGRGLQLLFYSVGIGQISSEVPQNLSASRPQDRQFILSSKKLLLSDSGFYLCAWSLNTEAFFGQGTRLTVV.

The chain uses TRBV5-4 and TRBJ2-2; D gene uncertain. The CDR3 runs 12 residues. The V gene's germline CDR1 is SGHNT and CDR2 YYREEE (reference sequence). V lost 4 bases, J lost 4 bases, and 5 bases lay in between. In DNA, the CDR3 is TGTGCCAGCAGCCACTGCACCGGGGAGCTGTTTTTT. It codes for CASSHCTGELFF.

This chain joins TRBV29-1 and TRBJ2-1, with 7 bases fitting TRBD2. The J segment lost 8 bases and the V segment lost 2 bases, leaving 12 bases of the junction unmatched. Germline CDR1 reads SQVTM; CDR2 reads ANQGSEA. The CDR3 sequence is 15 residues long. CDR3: CSVETISRGVDEQFF. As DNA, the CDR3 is TGCAGCGTTGAAACGATAAGTCGGGGGGTCGATGAGCAGTTCTTC.

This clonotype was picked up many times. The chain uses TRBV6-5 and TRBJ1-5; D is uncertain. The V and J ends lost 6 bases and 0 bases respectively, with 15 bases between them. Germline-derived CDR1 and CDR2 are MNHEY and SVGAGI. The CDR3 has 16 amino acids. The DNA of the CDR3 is TGTGCCAGCAGGCGGGATGTAGCGTATAGCAATCAGCCCCAGCATTTT. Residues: CASRRDVAYSNQPQHF.

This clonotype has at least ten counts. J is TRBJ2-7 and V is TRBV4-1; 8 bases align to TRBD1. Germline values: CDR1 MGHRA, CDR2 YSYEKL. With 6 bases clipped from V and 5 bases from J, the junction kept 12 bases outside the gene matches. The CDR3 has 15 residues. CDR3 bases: TGCGCCAGCAGGGCCACCGGGACAGGCTTCGACGAGCAGTACTTC. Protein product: CASRATGTGFDEQYF.

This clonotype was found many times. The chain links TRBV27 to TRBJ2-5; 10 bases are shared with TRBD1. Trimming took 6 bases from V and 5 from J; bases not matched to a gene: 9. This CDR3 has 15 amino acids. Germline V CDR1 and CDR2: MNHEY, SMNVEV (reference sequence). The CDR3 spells CASSRGQGEWETQYF. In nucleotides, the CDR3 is TGTGCCAGCAGCCGCGGACAGGGGGAGTGGGAGACCCAGTACTTC.

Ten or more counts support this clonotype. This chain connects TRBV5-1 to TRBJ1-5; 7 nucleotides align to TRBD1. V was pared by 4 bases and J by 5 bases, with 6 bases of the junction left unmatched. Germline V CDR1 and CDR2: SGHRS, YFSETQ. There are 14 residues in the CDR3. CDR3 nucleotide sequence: TGCGCCAGCAGCCAGTGGACAGGCGATCAGCCCCAGCATTTT. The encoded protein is CASSQWTGDQPQHF.

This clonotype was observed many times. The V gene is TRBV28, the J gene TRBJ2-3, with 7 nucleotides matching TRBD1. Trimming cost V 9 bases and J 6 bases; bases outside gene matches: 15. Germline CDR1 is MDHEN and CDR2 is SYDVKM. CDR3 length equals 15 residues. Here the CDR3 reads CASDTGANPVDTQYF. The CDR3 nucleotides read TGTGCCAGTGACACAGGGGCCAACCCTGTTGATACGCAGTATTTT.

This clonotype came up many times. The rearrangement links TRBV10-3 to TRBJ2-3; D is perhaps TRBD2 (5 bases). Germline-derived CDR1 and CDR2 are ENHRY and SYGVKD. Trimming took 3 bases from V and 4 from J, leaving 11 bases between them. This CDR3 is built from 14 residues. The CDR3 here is CAISEWTSSDTQYF. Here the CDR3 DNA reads TGTGCCATCAGTGAATGGACTTCTTCAGATACGCAGTATTTT.

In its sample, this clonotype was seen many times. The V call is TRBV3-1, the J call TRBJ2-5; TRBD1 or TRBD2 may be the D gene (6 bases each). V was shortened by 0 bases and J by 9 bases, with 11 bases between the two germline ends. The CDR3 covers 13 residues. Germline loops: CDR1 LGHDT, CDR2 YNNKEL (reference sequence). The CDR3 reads CASSQELGGPQYF. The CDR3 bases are TGTGCCAGCAGCCAAGAGCTGGGGGGCCCCCAGTACTTC.

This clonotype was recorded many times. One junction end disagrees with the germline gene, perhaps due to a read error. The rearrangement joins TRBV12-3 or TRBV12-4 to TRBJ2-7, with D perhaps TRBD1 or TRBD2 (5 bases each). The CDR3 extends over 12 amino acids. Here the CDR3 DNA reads TGTGCCAGCATGGGGGTCTCCCACGAGCAGTACTTC. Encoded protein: CASMGVSHEQYF.

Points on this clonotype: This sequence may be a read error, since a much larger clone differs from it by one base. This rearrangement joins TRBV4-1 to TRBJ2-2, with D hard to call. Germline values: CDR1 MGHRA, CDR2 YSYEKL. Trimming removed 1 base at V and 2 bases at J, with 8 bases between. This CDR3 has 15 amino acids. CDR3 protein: CASSQVPHNTGELFF. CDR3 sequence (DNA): TGCGCCAGCAGCCAAGTACCGCACAACACCGGGGAGCTGTTTTTT.

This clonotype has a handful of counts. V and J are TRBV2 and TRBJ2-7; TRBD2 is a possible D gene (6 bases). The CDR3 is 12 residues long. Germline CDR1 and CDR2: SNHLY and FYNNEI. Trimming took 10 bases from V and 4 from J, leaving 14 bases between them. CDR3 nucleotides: TGTGCCACCGGGACGGGAGTGTACGAGCAGTACGTC. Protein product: CATGTGVYEQYV.